This T cell receptor (beta chain) was recovered during a study of control samples from healthy donors and cancer patients (dated by TCRdb to about 2020). With respect to this clone: Its specific antigen is unknown. No base quality information exists; no much larger clone differs at one position.

The library was produced with the immunoSEQ multiplex PCR assay. In its TCRdb copy, this immuneACCESS table keeps in-frame sequences only and misses some clones. Where compared with another copy, unresolved V genes explain less than half of these, and the others have no known cause. The sample table shows roughly 130,000 clones, and approximately 94% are seen once. Of the sample, about 3.6% is held by the ten largest clones. Reading the germline V gene gives CDR1 MNHEY and CDR2 SVGAGI. The trim is 8 bases for V and 7 bases for J, with a gap of 18 bases between the germline ends. The CDR3 has 14 amino acids, counting the end cysteine and phenylalanine. Only CDR3 DNA is held: 42 bases, read in frame from base 1.

The TCR originated in a man aged 25-40 years in good health. The sample comprised blood. Recombination connected TRBV6-5 to TRBJ2-1, with a weak D call of TRBD2 (6 bases match). This receptor carries the CDR3 CASGRDSAGNEQFF. DNA sequence: TGTGCCAGCGGCCGGGACTCAGCCGGTAATGAGCAGTTCTTC.